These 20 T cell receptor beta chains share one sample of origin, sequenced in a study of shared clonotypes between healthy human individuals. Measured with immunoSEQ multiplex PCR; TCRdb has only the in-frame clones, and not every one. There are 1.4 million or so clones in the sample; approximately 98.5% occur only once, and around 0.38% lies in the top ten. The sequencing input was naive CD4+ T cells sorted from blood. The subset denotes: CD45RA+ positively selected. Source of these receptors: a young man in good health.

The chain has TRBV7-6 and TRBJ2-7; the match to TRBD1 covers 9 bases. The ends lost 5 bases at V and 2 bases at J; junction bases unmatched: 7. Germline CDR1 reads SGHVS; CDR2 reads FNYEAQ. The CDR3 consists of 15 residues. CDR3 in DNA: TGTGCCAGCAGCACCCGGGACAGGGCAACCTACGAGCAGTACTTC. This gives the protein CASSTRDRATYEQYF.

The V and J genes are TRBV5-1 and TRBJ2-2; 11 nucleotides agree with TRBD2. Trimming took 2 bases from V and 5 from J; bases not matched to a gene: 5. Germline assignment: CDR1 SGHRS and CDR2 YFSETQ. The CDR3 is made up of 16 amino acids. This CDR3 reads CASSLLAGVGTGELFF. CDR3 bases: TGCGCCAGCAGCTTACTAGCGGGAGTGGGGACCGGGGAGCTGTTTTTT. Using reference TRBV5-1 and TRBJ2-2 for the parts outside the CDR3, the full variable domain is KAGVTQTPRYLIKTRGQQVTLSCSPISGHRSVSWYQQTPGQGLQFLFEYFSETQRNKGNFPGRFSGRQFSNSRSEMNVSTLELGDSALYLCASSLLAGVGTGELFFGEGSRLTVL.

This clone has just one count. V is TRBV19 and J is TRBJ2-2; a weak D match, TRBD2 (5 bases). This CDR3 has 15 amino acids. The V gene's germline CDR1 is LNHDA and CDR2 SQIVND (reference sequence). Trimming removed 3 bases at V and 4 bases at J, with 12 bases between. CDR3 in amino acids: CASSIRGSSTGELFF. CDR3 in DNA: TGTGCCAGTAGTATCCGCGGGTCCTCCACCGGGGAGCTGTTTTTT.

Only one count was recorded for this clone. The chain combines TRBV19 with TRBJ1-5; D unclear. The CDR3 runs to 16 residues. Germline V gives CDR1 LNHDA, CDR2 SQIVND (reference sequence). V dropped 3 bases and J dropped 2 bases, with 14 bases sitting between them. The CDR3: CASSIIAPRGNQPQHF. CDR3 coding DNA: TGTGCCAGTAGTATCATCGCCCCCCGGGGCAATCAGCCCCAGCATTTT.

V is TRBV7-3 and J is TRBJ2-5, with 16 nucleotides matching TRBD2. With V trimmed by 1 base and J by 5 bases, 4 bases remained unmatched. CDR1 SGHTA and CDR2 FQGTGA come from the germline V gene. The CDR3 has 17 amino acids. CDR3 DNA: TGTGCCAGCAGCTTAATGGGACTAGCGGGAGGGTTGGAGACCCAGTACTTC. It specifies CASSLMGLAGGLETQYF.

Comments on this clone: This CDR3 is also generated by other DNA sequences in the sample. CDR3 sequence: CSATGNEQFF. Written as DNA, the CDR3 is TGCAGTGCTACGGGGAATGAGCAGTTCTTC. The gene calls are TRBV20-1 and TRBJ2-1, with D possibly being TRBD2 (5 bases). V lost 4 bases and J 7 bases, leaving 5 bases between the germline ends. The germline CDR1 and CDR2 sequences are DFQATT and SNEGSKA (reference sequence). CDR3 length: 10 amino acids.

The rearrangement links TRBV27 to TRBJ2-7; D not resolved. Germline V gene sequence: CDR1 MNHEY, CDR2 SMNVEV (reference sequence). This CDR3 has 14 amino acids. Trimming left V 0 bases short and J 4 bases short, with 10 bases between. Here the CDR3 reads CASSLSLALYEQYF. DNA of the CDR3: TGTGCCAGCAGTTTATCCTTGGCTCTGTACGAGCAGTACTTC.

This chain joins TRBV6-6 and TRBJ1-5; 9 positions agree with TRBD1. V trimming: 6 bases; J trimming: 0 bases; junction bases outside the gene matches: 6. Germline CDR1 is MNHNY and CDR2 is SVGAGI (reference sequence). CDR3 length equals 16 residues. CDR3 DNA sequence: TGTGCCAGCAGGAGCACAGGGGGCGTTAGCAATCAGCCCCAGCATTTT. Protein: CASRSTGGVSNQPQHF.

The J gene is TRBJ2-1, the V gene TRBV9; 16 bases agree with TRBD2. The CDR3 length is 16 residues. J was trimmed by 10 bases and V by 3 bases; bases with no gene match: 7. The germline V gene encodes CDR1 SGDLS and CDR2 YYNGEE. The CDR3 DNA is TGTGCCAGCAGCGCCCTCCCGGGACTAGCGGGAGGGGAGCAGTTCTTC. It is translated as CASSALPGLAGGEQFF.

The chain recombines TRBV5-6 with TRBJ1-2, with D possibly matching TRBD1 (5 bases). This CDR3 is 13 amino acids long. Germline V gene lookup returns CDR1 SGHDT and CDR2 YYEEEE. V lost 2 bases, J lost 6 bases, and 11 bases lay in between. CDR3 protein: CASSFWQGDGYTF. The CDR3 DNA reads TGTGCCAGCAGCTTTTGGCAGGGCGATGGCTACACCTTC.

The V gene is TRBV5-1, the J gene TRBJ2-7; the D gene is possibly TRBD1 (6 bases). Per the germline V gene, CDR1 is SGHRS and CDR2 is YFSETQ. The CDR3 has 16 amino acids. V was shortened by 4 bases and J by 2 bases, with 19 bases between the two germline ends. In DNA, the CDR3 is TGCGCCAGCAGCCCAAACCCGAGGACAGATACCTACGAGCAGTACTTC. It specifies CASSPNPRTDTYEQYF.

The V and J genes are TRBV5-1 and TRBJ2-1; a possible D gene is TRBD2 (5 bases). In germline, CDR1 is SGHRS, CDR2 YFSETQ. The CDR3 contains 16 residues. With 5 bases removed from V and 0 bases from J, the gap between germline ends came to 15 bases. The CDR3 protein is CASRALAASSYNEQFF. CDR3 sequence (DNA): TGCGCCAGCAGGGCCCTAGCCGCCAGCTCCTACAATGAGCAGTTCTTC. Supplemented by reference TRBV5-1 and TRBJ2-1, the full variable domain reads KAGVTQTPRYLIKTRGQQVTLSCSPISGHRSVSWYQQTPGQGLQFLFEYFSETQRNKGNFPGRFSGRQFSNSRSEMNVSTLELGDSALYLCASRALAASSYNEQFFGPGTRLTVL.

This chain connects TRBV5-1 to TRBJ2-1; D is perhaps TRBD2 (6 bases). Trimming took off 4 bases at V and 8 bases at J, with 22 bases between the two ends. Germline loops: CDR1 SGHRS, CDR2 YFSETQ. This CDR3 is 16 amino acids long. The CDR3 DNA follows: TGCGCCAGCAGCGACCCCGGCGGAGGGTGGGTGGATGAGCAGTTCTTC. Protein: CASSDPGGGWVDEQFF.

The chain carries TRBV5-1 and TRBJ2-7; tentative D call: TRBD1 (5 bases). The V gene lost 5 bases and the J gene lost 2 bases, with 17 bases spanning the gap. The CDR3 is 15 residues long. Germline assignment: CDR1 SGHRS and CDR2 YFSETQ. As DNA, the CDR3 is TGCGCCAGCAGTTTTGGCCCTCAGGGTACCTACGAGCAGTACTTC. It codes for CASSFGPQGTYEQYF.

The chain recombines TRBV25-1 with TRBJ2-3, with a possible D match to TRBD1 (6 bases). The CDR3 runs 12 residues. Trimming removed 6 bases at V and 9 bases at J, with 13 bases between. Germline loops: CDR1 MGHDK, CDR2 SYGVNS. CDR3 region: CASRLEGGTQYF. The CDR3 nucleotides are TGTGCCAGCAGACTAGAAGGGGGAACGCAGTATTTT.

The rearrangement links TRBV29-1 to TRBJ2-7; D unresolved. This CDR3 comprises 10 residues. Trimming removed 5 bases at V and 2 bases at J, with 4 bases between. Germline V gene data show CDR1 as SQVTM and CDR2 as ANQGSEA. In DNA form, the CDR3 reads TGCAGCGTTTTCACCTACGAGCAGTACTTC. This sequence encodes CSVFTYEQYF.

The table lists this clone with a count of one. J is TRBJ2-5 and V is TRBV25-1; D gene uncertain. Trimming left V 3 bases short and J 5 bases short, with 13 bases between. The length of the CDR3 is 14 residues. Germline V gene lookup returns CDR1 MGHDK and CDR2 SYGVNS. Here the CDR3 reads CASSELDLGETQYF. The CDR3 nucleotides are TGTGCCAGCAGTGAGTTAGACTTGGGGGAGACCCAGTACTTC.

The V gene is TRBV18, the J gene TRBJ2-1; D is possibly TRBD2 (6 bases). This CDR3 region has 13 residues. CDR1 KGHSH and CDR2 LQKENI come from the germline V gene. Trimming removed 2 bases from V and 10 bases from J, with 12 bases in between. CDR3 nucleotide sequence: TGTGCCAGCTCACCAGGAAACAGCGGGGAGCAGTTCTTC. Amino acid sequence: CASSPGNSGEQFF.

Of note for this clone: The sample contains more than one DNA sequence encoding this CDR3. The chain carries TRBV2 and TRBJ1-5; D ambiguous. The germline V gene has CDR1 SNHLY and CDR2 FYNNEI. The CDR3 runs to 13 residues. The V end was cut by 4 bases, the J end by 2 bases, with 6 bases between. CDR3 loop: CASSVSGNQPQHF. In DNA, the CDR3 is TGTGCCAGCAGTGTCAGTGGCAATCAGCCCCAGCATTTT.

This chain's CDR3 is CASSFPMGYVLTF. In DNA, the CDR3 is TGTGCCAGCAGCTTTCCCATGGGTTACGTCCTGACTTTC. The rearrangement links TRBV11-2 to TRBJ2-6, with unresolved D. The CDR3 covers 13 residues. Germline CDR1 is SGHAT and CDR2 is FQNNGV. Trimming removed 3 bases from V and 11 bases from J, with 11 bases in between.